The rows below give T cell receptor beta chains drawn from one sample of a study of T cell changes during pregnancy in multiple sclerosis. Only in-frame clones appear in the TCRdb table, and some are missing; sequencing was by immunoSEQ multiplex PCR. This table holds around 19,000 clones, about 87% found once. The specimen was CD8+ T cells from peripheral blood mononuclear cells, collected in the third trimester of pregnancy. The receptors derive from a female donor in good health, enrolled as a control in a pregnancy study. Each CDR3 is given with its conserved first and last residue. A D gene is named only where the DNA matches it firmly. Size tells how often a clone was seen (once, few, many) or the class of an expanded clone, and some rows leave it out.

D gene | J gene | clone size | V gene | CDR3 DNA | CDR3 protein
. | TRBJ1-3 | . | TRBV2 | TGTGCCAGCAGTGAAGGAGTTCCGCTCACTGGAAACACCATATATTTT | CASSEGVPLTGNTIYF
TRBD2 | TRBJ2-1 | . | TRBV29-1 | TGCAGCGTTCAAGTTAGGCCTAGCGGGGACAATGAGCAGTTCTTC | CSVQVRPSGDNEQFF
. | TRBJ1-3 | . | TRBV14 | TGTGCCAGCAGCCAATCGGGGTACGGAAACACCATATATTTT | CASSQSGYGNTIYF
. | TRBJ2-7 | . | TRBV7-9 | TGTGCCAGCAGCCCCTCGCGGCCCCCCTACGAGCAGTACTTC | CASSPSRPPYEQYF
TRBD2 | TRBJ2-2 | . | TRBV19 | TGTGCCAGTAGTAGGGAGGGAAGGTGGGTCACCGGGGAGCTGTTTTTT | CASSREGRWVTGELFF
. | TRBJ1-2 | . | TRBV7-9 | TGTGCCAGCAGCCCCCGGGGGGGCGGCGGCTACACCTTC | CASSPRGGGGYTF
. | TRBJ1-2 | . | TRBV7-9 | TGTGCCAGCAGCTCGACCCAGACAGTTTATGGCTACACCTTC | CASSSTQTVYGYTF
. | TRBJ1-5 | . | TRBV7-7 | TGTGCTAGCAGCCGAGGGGGATGCCAGCCCCAGCATTTT | CASSRGGCQPQHF
. | TRBJ2-2 | few | TRBV27 | TGTGCCACCGGGCAGGGGAACACCGGGGAGCTGTTTTTT | CATGQGNTGELFF
TRBD2 | TRBJ2-1 | . | TRBV10-3 | TGTGCCACAACCGGACTAGCGGGGAGCTCCTACAATGAGCAGTTCTTC | CATTGLAGSSYNEQFF
. | TRBJ2-2 | . | TRBV6-5 | TGTGCCAGCAGTTTTAGCAACACCGGGGAGCTGTTTTTT | CASSFSNTGELFF
. | TRBJ1-2 | . | TRBV5-4 | TGTGCCAGCAGCTTGGCCGGGGGAAGGTATGGCTACACCTTC | CASSLAGGRYGYTF
. | TRBJ1-2 | . | TRBV5-4 | TGTGCCAGCAGCTTCGGACAAGTGGGCTACACCTTC | CASSFGQVGYTF
TRBD1 | TRBJ2-5 | . | TRBV30 | TGTGCCTGGAGCGGACAGGCTGGAGAGACCCAGTACTTC | CAWSGQAGETQYF
. | TRBJ2-5 | . | TRBV15 | TGTGCCACCAGCCCTTTCTTGGGCTGGGAGACCCAGTACTTC | CATSPFLGWETQYF